These 28 T cell receptor beta chains were all obtained from the same sample, sequenced in a study of cytomegalovirus exposure and HLA in healthy donors. Use of 60 Vbeta and 13 Jbeta primers characterized the PCR. Clones were sequenced by immunoSEQ multiplex PCR, and TCRdb holds only the in-frame ones, with some missing. The sample has approximately 150,000 clones; more than 80% are singletons. Sequenced: PBMCs. These receptors originate from a woman between 45 and 65 years old in good health and CMV-seronegative.

V is TRBV7-9 and J is TRBJ1-5; tentatively, D is TRBD1 (5 bases). The germline V gene encodes CDR1 SEHNR and CDR2 FQNEAQ (reference sequence). CDR3 length: 14 amino acids. V was clipped by 5 bases and J by 1 base, with 9 bases between them. The DNA of the CDR3 is TGTGCCAGCAGCCAAAAGGGGAGCAATCAGCCCCAGCATTTT. Encoded protein: CASSQKGSNQPQHF.

The chain uses TRBV5-6 and TRBJ2-3, with TRBD2 matching 10 bases. Germline assignment: CDR1 SGHDT and CDR2 YYEEEE. The CDR3 contains 15 residues. J gave up 5 bases and V 4 bases, and 7 bases lay outside the gene matches. In DNA, the CDR3 is TGTGCCAGCAGCCTTAGCGGGGGGCGGGAAGATACGCAGTATTTT. Translating gives CASSLSGGREDTQYF.

The rearrangement joins TRBV7-8 to TRBJ2-2; maybe TRBD2 (6 bases). Germline CDR1 is SGHVS and CDR2 is FQNEAQ. The CDR3 length is 16 residues. The germline V and J ends were trimmed by 5 bases and 2 bases, with 15 bases remaining between them. The CDR3 sequence is CASSESGTVNTGELFF. CDR3 in DNA: TGTGCCAGCAGCGAATCCGGGACTGTTAACACCGGGGAGCTGTTTTTT.

The chain has TRBV4-3 and TRBJ2-1; TRBD2 matches 12 bases. J lost 7 bases, V lost 1 base, and 17 bases had no gene match. The CDR3 is 20 residues long. Germline V gene lookup returns CDR1 LGHNA and CDR2 YSLEER. The CDR3 coding sequence is TGCGCCAGCAGCCAAGGACGGGGACTAGCGGGTAGGGCCTCGCGGAATGAGCAGTTCTTC. This encodes CASSQGRGLAGRASRNEQFF.

The rearrangement joins TRBV28 to TRBJ2-7, with 8 nucleotides matching TRBD2. CDR1 and CDR2 from the germline V gene are MDHEN and SYDVKM. The CDR3 runs to 15 residues. J gave up 1 base and V 2 bases, and 4 bases lay outside the gene matches. In DNA, the CDR3 is TGTGCCAGCAGTTTACAGGCGGGAGGTTCCTACGAGCAGTACTTC. This translates into CASSLQAGGSYEQYF.

The CDR3 sequence is CASSATGGRNEKLFF. The CDR3, as DNA: TGTGCCAGCAGCGCCACAGGGGGCCGTAATGAAAAACTGTTTTTT. The rearrangement links TRBV5-4 to TRBJ1-4; 9 nucleotides agree with TRBD1. The trim removed 4 bases at V and 4 bases at J, leaving 5 bases unmatched. CDR3 length equals 15 residues. Germline V gives CDR1 SGHNT, CDR2 YYREEE (reference sequence).

This clone was recorded once. This rearrangement joins TRBV6-6 to TRBJ1-6; no definite D call. This CDR3 is 13 amino acids long. CDR1 is MNHNY and CDR2 is SVGAGI in the germline V gene (reference sequence). Trimming removed 5 bases from V and 10 bases from J, with 12 bases in between. CDR3 sequence reads: CASSTLEGSPLHF. For the CDR3, the DNA is TGTGCCAGCAGTACCTTGGAGGGCTCACCCCTCCACTTT.

The gene calls are TRBV5-4 and TRBJ2-6, with no clear D. Deletions cut 4 bases from V and 1 base from J, with 12 bases between. The CDR3 length is 16 residues. The germline CDR1 and CDR2 sequences are SGHNT and YYREEE (reference sequence). The CDR3 DNA is TGTGCCAGCAGCCGGTCGGGTGCATCTGGGGCCAACGTCCTGACTTTC. It yields the protein CASSRSGASGANVLTF.

This chain connects TRBV18 to TRBJ2-2; D might be TRBD2 (5 bases). The CDR3 extends over 14 amino acids. Trimming pared 8 bases from V and 4 bases from J, leaving 14 bases between. Germline CDR1 is KGHSH and CDR2 is LQKENI. CDR3 amino acids: CASQEAEITGELFF. Here the CDR3 DNA reads TGTGCCAGCCAGGAGGCCGAGATCACCGGGGAGCTGTTTTTT.

The chain has TRBV19 and TRBJ2-7; 14 bases match TRBD2. CDR3 length: 17 amino acids. Losses at the gene ends were 4 bases for V and 1 base for J; bases not matched to a gene: 6. Per the germline V gene, CDR1 is LNHDA and CDR2 is SQIVND (reference sequence). The CDR3 spells CASSRGTSGSNSYEQYF. In DNA, the CDR3 is TGTGCCAGTAGTAGGGGGACTAGCGGGAGTAATTCCTACGAGCAGTACTTC.

A few counts support this clone. The chain couples TRBV9 to TRBJ2-2; D not resolved. Trimming shortened V by 2 bases and J by 8 bases, and 7 bases separated the two germline ends. CDR3 length equals 12 residues. Germline CDR1 SGDLS, CDR2 YYNGEE. CDR3 coding DNA: TGTGCCAGCAGCGTCCTCTTAGGGGAGCTGTTTTTT. Protein product: CASSVLLGELFF.

The chain carries TRBV21-1 and TRBJ2-7; no DNA check was done on the table's D call, TRBD1. TRBV21-1 is shown as a pseudogene. This CDR3 is 17 amino acids long. CDR3 region: CASSKDGDRATSYEQYF. CDR3 coding DNA: TGTGCCAGCAGCAAAGATGGGGACAGGGCGACCTCCTACGAGCAGTACTTC.

The chain carries TRBV4-3 and TRBJ2-2; TRBD2 is a possible D gene (6 bases). The V gene's germline CDR1 is LGHNA and CDR2 YSLEER. This CDR3 spans 18 amino acids. Between the trimmed V and J ends, which lost 0 bases and 3 bases, there was a span of 17 bases. DNA of the CDR3: TGCGCCAGCAGCCAAGATGTCCAGGGACTGAGGCACACCGGGGAGCTGTTTTTT. It specifies CASSQDVQGLRHTGELFF.

The chain has TRBV7-2 and TRBJ2-3; 9 nucleotides line up with TRBD2. This CDR3 spans 15 amino acids. Germline values: CDR1 SGHTA, CDR2 FQGNSA. J was trimmed by 5 bases and V by 5 bases; bases with no gene match: 8. The CDR3 protein is CASSALAGEVDTQYF. The CDR3 DNA sequence: TGTGCCAGCAGCGCGTTAGCGGGAGAGGTAGATACGCAGTATTTT.

This rearrangement joins TRBV6-1 to TRBJ2-1, with 9 positions matching TRBD1. The CDR3 is made up of 16 amino acids. Germline V lookup: CDR1 MNHNS, CDR2 SASEGT. V lost 3 bases to trimming and J lost 4 bases; unmatched junction nucleotides: 7. The CDR3 protein is CASSDPPGQGYNEQFF. Here the CDR3 DNA reads TGTGCCAGCAGTGACCCTCCGGGACAGGGTTACAATGAGCAGTTCTTC.

The genes are TRBV2 and TRBJ2-1, with D possibly matching TRBD2 (6 bases). V lost 3 bases, J lost 7 bases, and 16 bases lay in between. Germline V lookup: CDR1 SNHLY, CDR2 FYNNEI. CDR3 length: 15 amino acids. The CDR3 coding sequence is TGTGCCAGCAGTGAGGGAGGCGGGGCCGGGAATGAGCAGTTCTTC. It specifies CASSEGGGAGNEQFF.

The count of this clone is one. The J gene is TRBJ2-2, the V gene TRBV18; D possibly corresponds to TRBD2 (5 bases). CDR1 is KGHSH and CDR2 is LQKENI in the germline V gene. The CDR3 length is 17 residues. V was clipped by 4 bases and J by 0 bases, with 15 bases between them. The CDR3 DNA sequence: TGTGCCAGCTCACGGGTAGCAACGGGAACGAACACCGGGGAGCTGTTTTTT. Translation: CASSRVATGTNTGELFF. Full variable domain (rest looked up from reference TRBV18 and TRBJ2-2): NAGVMQNPRHLVRRRGQEARLRCSPMKGHSHVYWYRQLPEEGLKFMVYLQKENIIDESGMPKERFSAEFPKEGPSILRIQQVVRGDSAAYFCASSRVATGTNTGELFFGEGSRLTVL.

V is TRBV5-1 and J is TRBJ1-2; 11 bases are shared with TRBD1. After removal of 3 bases from V and 8 bases from J, the junction contained 6 bases not matched to a gene. The CDR3 totals 14 residues. Germline V lookup: CDR1 SGHRS, CDR2 YFSETQ. The CDR3 is CASSWGQGVGGYTF. For the CDR3, the DNA is TGCGCCAGCAGCTGGGGACAGGGGGTAGGCGGCTACACCTTC.

V is TRBV4-1 and J is TRBJ1-2; D uncertain. The CDR3 sequence is 14 residues long. V lost 4 bases to trimming and J lost 4 bases, with 13 bases between them. Germline V CDR1 and CDR2: MGHRA, YSYEKL. DNA for the CDR3: TGCGCCAGCAGCCCAGATTCCCGCGGCTATGGCTACACCTTC. This translates into CASSPDSRGYGYTF.

The chain links TRBV13 to TRBJ2-6; no reliable D call. CDR3 length equals 19 residues. Germline V gives CDR1 PRHDT, CDR2 FYEKMQ (reference sequence). Trimming pared 5 bases from V and 0 bases from J, leaving 20 bases between. The CDR3 loop reads CASSVGEILGPSGANVLTF. The CDR3 region has the DNA TGTGCCAGCAGCGTTGGAGAGATCCTAGGTCCCTCTGGGGCCAACGTCCTGACTTTC.

The chain has TRBV6-4 and TRBJ2-1; 11 bases are a match to TRBD2. Germline V lookup: CDR1 MRHNA, CDR2 SNTAGT. Trimming cost V 2 bases and J 5 bases; bases outside gene matches: 2. This CDR3 has 15 residues. CDR3 coding DNA: TGTGCCAGCAGTGACCCTAGCGGGGGGAACAATGAGCAGTTCTTC. Its protein product is CASSDPSGGNNEQFF.

DNA for the CDR3: TGTGCCAGCCGGGGACAGGGGGCCGGCAATCAGCCCCAGCATTTT. It encodes CASRGQGAGNQPQHF. The chain has TRBV6-1 and TRBJ1-5, with 12 positions matching TRBD1. CDR1 and CDR2 (germline): MNHNS, SASEGT. The CDR3 is 15 residues long. With V trimmed by 8 bases and J by 2 bases, 4 bases remained unmatched.

This clone has only one observation. This chain links TRBV19 with TRBJ2-7; TRBD2 aligns across 7 bases. V gave up 5 bases and J gave up 5 bases; unmatched junction bases: 9. The CDR3 is 14 residues long. Germline loops: CDR1 LNHDA, CDR2 SQIVND (reference sequence). The CDR3 DNA is TGTGCCAGTAGTCGTGGACTAGGAATAAACGAGCAGTACTTC. Amino acids: CASSRGLGINEQYF. The full variable domain, with the rest looked up from reference TRBV19 and TRBJ2-7, is DGGITQSPKYLFRKEGQNVTLSCEQNLNHDAMYWYRQDPGQGLRLIYYSQIVNDFQKGDIAEGYSVSREKKESFPLTVTSAQKNPTAFYLCASSRGLGINEQYFGPGTRLTVT.

The gene calls are TRBV14 and TRBJ2-3, with TRBD2 identical over 8 bases. CDR1 is SGHDN, CDR2 FVKESK, per germline. Trimming removed 5 bases from V and 1 base from J; junction bases left unmatched: 11. The CDR3 has 17 amino acids. The CDR3 is CASSTRGGASRTDTQYF. The DNA of the CDR3 is TGTGCCAGCAGCACCCGGGGGGGGGCAAGTCGCACAGATACGCAGTATTTT.

This clone showed up just a few times. The chain recombines TRBV7-9 with TRBJ2-7; a weak D match, TRBD2 (6 bases). This CDR3 contains 14 residues. Trimming pared 3 bases from V and 4 bases from J, leaving 13 bases between. The germline gives CDR1 SEHNR, CDR2 FQNEAQ (reference sequence). The CDR3 nucleotides are TGTGCCAGCAGCTTGTCGGGGGTCGGGTACGAGCAGTACTTC. Translation: CASSLSGVGYEQYF.

To note about this clone: Within the sample, other DNA sequences also encode this same CDR3. The chain carries TRBV5-1 and TRBJ2-3; 9 bases match TRBD2. Trimming cost V 1 base and J 0 bases; bases outside gene matches: 3. The CDR3 length is 16 residues. Germline-derived CDR1 and CDR2 are SGHRS and YFSETQ. CDR3 region: CASSLRLAESTDTQYF. DNA for the CDR3: TGCGCCAGCAGCTTGAGACTAGCGGAAAGCACAGATACGCAGTATTTT.

This chain links TRBV18 with TRBJ2-7, with 16 bases lining up with TRBD2. The CDR3 has 15 amino acids. V trimming: 4 bases; J trimming: 8 bases; junction bases outside the gene matches: 5. CDR1 and CDR2 from the germline V gene are KGHSH and LQKENI. CDR3 amino acids: CASSLPGLAGGKQYF. The CDR3, as DNA: TGTGCCAGCTCACTTCCGGGACTAGCGGGAGGGAAGCAGTACTTC. Looking up the rest from reference TRBV18 and TRBJ2-7 gives the full variable domain: NAGVMQNPRHLVRRRGQEARLRCSPMKGHSHVYWYRQLPEEGLKFMVYLQKENIIDESGMPKERFSAEFPKEGPSILRIQQVVRGDSAAYFCASSLPGLAGGKQYFGPGTRLTVT.

The chain recombines TRBV29-1 with TRBJ2-7; TRBD1 matches at 7 bases. Germline V gives CDR1 SQVTM, CDR2 ANQGSEA. V trimming: 6 bases; J trimming: 2 bases; junction bases outside the gene matches: 7. CDR3 size: 13 residues. Here the CDR3 reads CSVVRDSPYEQYF. The CDR3 DNA is TGCAGCGTCGTAAGGGACAGCCCCTACGAGCAGTACTTC.